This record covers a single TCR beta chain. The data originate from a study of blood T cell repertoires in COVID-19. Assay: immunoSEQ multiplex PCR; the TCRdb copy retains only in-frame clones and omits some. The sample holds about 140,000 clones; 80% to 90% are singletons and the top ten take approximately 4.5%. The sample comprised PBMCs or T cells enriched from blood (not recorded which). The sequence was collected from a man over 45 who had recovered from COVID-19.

The CDR3 protein is CASSPGIGGYTF. The CDR3 nucleotides are TGTGCCAGCAGCCCGGGGATAGGTGGCTACACCTTC. V and J are TRBV7-6 and TRBJ1-2, with D uncertain. CDR3 length: 12 residues. The V gene lost 5 bases and the J gene lost 7 bases, with 11 bases spanning the gap. Germline-derived CDR1 and CDR2 are SGHVS and FNYEAQ.